This T cell receptor beta chain comes out of a study of blood T cell repertoires in COVID-19. Study-level background: From T cells, B-cell-depleted T cells, or PBMCs came the material, which was cDNA or gDNA.

The V gene end was trimmed by 1 base and the J gene end by 5 bases; junction bases not matched to a gene: 6. CDR3 length: 16 residues. Germline V gene lookup returns CDR1 KGHSH and CDR2 LQKENI. Authors' methods: Amplification of reference gene primers provided the estimated nucleated cell counts. Using immunoSEQ multiplex PCR, the repertoire was profiled, and TCRdb retains in-frame clones only, with some absent. The V and J calls and the clone size are those of that table, but D and trimming were determined from the DNA. The top ten clones hold 25% of a sample with about 20,000 clones, 89% of them seen once.

Sequencing was done on a sample of peripheral blood. This TCR derives from a human donor with active COVID-19. The donor label of this sample is uncertain. The rearrangement joins TRBV18 to TRBJ2-1; 9 bases agree with TRBD1. CDR3 sequence (DNA): TGTGCCAGCTCACCACGACAGGGGGGTCTAAACAATGAGCAGTTCTTC. Its protein is CASSPRQGGLNNEQFF.